One and the same sample provided the 28 T cell receptor beta chains below, sequenced in a study of human T cells and chemical hapten exposure. MiXCR, run by TCRdb on the RACE reads, gives a single entry per CDR3 protein. This table holds about 70,000 distinct CDR3 sequences, around 9.8% found once. Time point indicated: patch test 1, 2 weeks after DPC sensitization. Regarding treatment: therapeutic diphenylcyclopropenone sensitization with weekly scalp DPC. The sequenced sample was whole blood, obtained in connection with sensitization to the hapten diphenylcyclopropenone (DPC). The receptors derive from a woman aged 40 to 49 with alopecia areata. Some clones in this sample may be carry-over from other donors' samples.

This clonotype was seen only a few times. The V and J genes are TRBV20-1 and TRBJ2-3; TRBD2 aligns across 8 bases. The J segment lost 0 bases and the V segment lost 2 bases, leaving 1 base of the junction unmatched. Germline loops: CDR1 DFQATT, CDR2 SNEGSKA (reference sequence). The CDR3 covers 14 residues. The chain's CDR3 is CSARRGGSTDTQYF. The CDR3 region has the DNA TGCAGTGCTAGACGCGGGGGGAGCACAGATACGCAGTATTTT.

This clonotype was detected only a few times. The V call is TRBV30, the J call TRBJ1-2, with D hard to call. Per the germline V gene, CDR1 is GTSNPN and CDR2 is SVGIG (reference sequence). The V end lost 0 bases, the J end lost 7 bases, and 9 bases lay between the germline ends. This CDR3 contains 12 residues. The CDR3 protein is CAWSVRLGGYTF. DNA for the CDR3: TGTGCCTGGAGTGTAAGATTGGGTGGCTACACCTTC.

The chain links TRBV2 to TRBJ2-1; 10 bases fit TRBD2. Looked up from germline, CDR1 is SNHLY and CDR2 is FYNNEI. J was trimmed by 3 bases and V by 4 bases; bases with no gene match: 3. This CDR3 comprises 15 residues. In DNA, the CDR3 is TGTGCCAGCAGTGTCTTAGCGGGGGGCTACAATGAGCAGTTCTTC. Amino acids: CASSVLAGGYNEQFF.

This clonotype came up many times. This chain joins TRBV7-3 and TRBJ1-1; D is undetermined. The V end was cut by 5 bases, the J end by 6 bases, with 10 bases between. The germline gives CDR1 SGHTA, CDR2 FQGTGA. The CDR3 totals 12 residues. The CDR3 spells CASSLQRAEAFF. The DNA for the CDR3 is TGTGCCAGCAGCCTACAAAGAGCTGAAGCTTTCTTT.

The chain employs TRBV7-2 and TRBJ2-1; 7 bases agree with TRBD1. Germline CDR1 is SGHTA and CDR2 is FQGNSA. J lost 4 bases, V lost 5 bases, and 17 bases had no gene match. The CDR3 is made up of 18 amino acids. The CDR3 DNA reads TGTGCCAGCAGCCCCGGCCCCCCGACAGGGTTGGTATACAATGAGCAGTTCTTC. Amino acid sequence: CASSPGPPTGLVYNEQFF.

This clonotype was recorded many times. CDR3 sequence reads: CASSRGRERGTEAFF. CDR3 in DNA: TGTGCCAGCAGCAGAGGGAGGGAACGGGGTACTGAAGCTTTCTTT. The V call is TRBV5-4, the J call TRBJ1-1; D ambiguous. This CDR3 comprises 15 residues. Per germline, CDR1 SGHNT and CDR2 YYREEE (reference sequence). V lost 4 bases and J 5 bases, leaving 18 bases between the germline ends.

The table lists this clonotype with many counts. J is TRBJ2-7 and V is TRBV20-1; D call uncertain. V was shortened by 0 bases and J by 0 bases, with 6 bases between the two germline ends. The CDR3 has 13 amino acids. The germline CDR1 and CDR2 sequences are DFQATT and SNEGSKA (reference sequence). The CDR3 sequence is CSARDRISYEQYF. The CDR3 nucleotides read TGCAGTGCTAGAGATCGGATCTCCTACGAGCAGTACTTC.

Only a few counts were recorded for this clonotype. The chain combines TRBV19 with TRBJ2-1, with D perhaps matching TRBD1 (6 bases). The CDR3 sequence is 16 residues long. Trimming removed 0 bases at V and 1 base at J, with 10 bases between. Per germline, CDR1 LNHDA and CDR2 SQIVND (reference sequence). This CDR3 reads CASSIEHRESYNEQFF. CDR3 DNA: TGTGCCAGTAGTATAGAGCACAGGGAGTCCTACAATGAGCAGTTCTTC.

In its sample, this clonotype was seen a few times. This sequence joins TRBV20-1 and TRBJ2-2; weak D call: TRBD1 (6 bases). Deletions cut 5 bases from V and 5 bases from J, with 12 bases between. The CDR3 is 13 residues long. CDR1 and CDR2 (germline): DFQATT, SNEGSKA (reference sequence). CDR3: CSARGTGTGELFF. CDR3 sequence (DNA): TGCAGTGCTCGGGGCACAGGGACCGGGGAGCTGTTTTTT.

This clonotype was seen many times. The chain uses TRBV29-1 and TRBJ2-2; 9 nucleotides line up with TRBD1. Germline values: CDR1 SQVTM, CDR2 ANQGSEA. Trimming cost V 7 bases and J 1 base; bases outside gene matches: 4. This CDR3 has 14 amino acids. CDR3 DNA sequence: TGCAGCGCCCGACAGGGGGAGAACACCGGGGAGCTGTTTTTT. This translates into CSARQGENTGELFF.

This clonotype showed up many times. The chain employs TRBV28 and TRBJ1-4, with D tentatively TRBD1 (5 bases). Looked up from germline, CDR1 is MDHEN and CDR2 is SYDVKM. This CDR3 has 11 amino acids. V was shortened by 3 bases and J by 13 bases, with 9 bases between the two germline ends. The CDR3 sequence is CASSLTGLLFF. The CDR3 DNA sequence: TGTGCCAGCAGTTTGACGGGACTACTGTTTTTT. Filled out from reference TRBV28 and TRBJ1-4, the complete variable domain reads DVKVTQSSRYLVKRTGEKVFLECVQDMDHENMFWYRQDPGLGLRLIYFSYDVKMKEKGDIPEGYSVSREKKERFSLILESASTNQTSMYLCASSLTGLLFFGSGTQLSVL.

A note on this clonotype: This may stem from a read error, because a much larger clone lies one nucleotide away. The gene calls are TRBV7-9 and TRBJ1-1; D call uncertain. V shed 3 bases and J shed 2 bases, with 16 bases lying between them. This CDR3 is 16 amino acids long. Germline CDR1 reads SEHNR; CDR2 reads FQNEAQ (reference sequence). The CDR3 is CASSFPSGGSNTEAFF. CDR3 in DNA: TGTGCCAGCAGCTTCCCAAGCGGAGGGAGTAACACTGAAGCTTTCTTT.

CDR3 nucleotides: TGTGCCAGCAGCCCAGGCCGGGAGTACCAAGAGACCCAGTACTTC. Its translation is CASSPGREYQETQYF. The chain joins TRBV7-2 to TRBJ2-5, with D perhaps TRBD2 (6 bases). Germline lookup yields CDR1 SGHTA and CDR2 FQGNSA. V lost 5 bases to trimming and J lost 0 bases, with 13 bases between them. The CDR3 runs to 15 residues.

This clonotype was seen repeatedly, ten times or more. This rearrangement joins TRBV18 to TRBJ1-1; no clear D. The CDR3 length is 15 residues. In germline, CDR1 is KGHSH, CDR2 LQKENI. V lost 0 bases and J 1 base, leaving 9 bases between the germline ends. The CDR3 region is CASSPPAGWNTEAFF. The CDR3 DNA reads as TGTGCCAGCTCACCACCGGCGGGCTGGAACACTGAAGCTTTCTTT. The variable domain in full, with the rest retrieved from reference TRBV18 and TRBJ1-1, is NAGVMQNPRHLVRRRGQEARLRCSPMKGHSHVYWYRQLPEEGLKFMVYLQKENIIDESGMPKERFSAEFPKEGPSILRIQQVVRGDSAAYFCASSPPAGWNTEAFFGQGTRLTVV.

The table lists this clonotype with a few counts. The rearrangement joins TRBV20-1 to TRBJ1-2; 9 nucleotides match TRBD1. The germline V gene encodes CDR1 DFQATT and CDR2 SNEGSKA (reference sequence). The CDR3 is made up of 15 amino acids. J lost 4 bases, V lost 4 bases, and 10 bases had no gene match. The DNA for the CDR3 is TGCAGTGCTATCCCACCGGGACAGGGAAGCTATGGCTACACCTTC. This translates into CSAIPPGQGSYGYTF.

The chain recombines TRBV6-6 with TRBJ1-1; D not certain. V dropped 6 bases and J dropped 2 bases, with 13 bases sitting between them. The CDR3 is made up of 14 amino acids. CDR1 MNHNY and CDR2 SVGAGI come from the germline V gene (reference sequence). CDR3 DNA sequence: TGTGCCAGCAGAGAACCGTCAAGTAACACTGAAGCTTTCTTT. Translation gives CASREPSSNTEAFF.

There are a few counts of this clonotype. The chain links TRBV7-6 to TRBJ2-7; weak D call: TRBD1 (5 bases). This CDR3 has 13 residues. Trimming cost V 6 bases and J 6 bases, with 15 bases left between them. Germline CDR1 SGHVS, CDR2 FNYEAQ. The CDR3 region is CASSTSQGGEQYF. The CDR3 coding sequence is TGTGCCAGCAGTACAAGTCAGGGTGGCGAGCAGTACTTC.

Ten or more counts support this clonotype. The chain is built from TRBV4-2 and TRBJ2-6; D not resolved. Trimming shortened V by 3 bases and J by 0 bases, and 21 bases separated the two germline ends. CDR3 size: 20 residues. Germline V gene data show CDR1 as LGHNA and CDR2 as YNFKEQ. The CDR3 loop reads CASSQGSGYQHLSGANVLTF. The CDR3 DNA follows: TGTGCCAGCAGCCAGGGTTCCGGATATCAACACCTCTCTGGGGCCAACGTCCTGACTTTC.

This chain uses TRBV27 with TRBJ2-7; D is undetermined. Germline CDR1 is MNHEY and CDR2 is SMNVEV (reference sequence). The CDR3 runs 15 residues. V lost 4 bases and J lost 1, with 14 bases in between. This CDR3 reads CASSSSWQLSYEQYF. Here the CDR3 DNA reads TGTGCCAGCAGTTCCTCCTGGCAGCTGTCCTACGAGCAGTACTTC.

This clonotype was seen repeatedly, ten times or more. The chain's CDR3 is CASSINSGGKGKLFF. The CDR3 nucleotides are TGTGCCAGCAGTATTAACTCGGGAGGCAAAGGAAAACTGTTTTTT. The chain has TRBV28 and TRBJ1-4; D not certain. The CDR3 contains 15 residues. With 5 bases removed from V and 10 bases from J, the gap between germline ends came to 20 bases. From germline, CDR1 is MDHEN and CDR2 SYDVKM.

This clonotype was recorded at least ten times. A junction end diverges from the germline sequence, so it may reflect a read error. This CDR3 is CASSSTGAETQYF. For the CDR3, the DNA is TGTGCTAGCAGCTCCACAGGGGCAGAGACCCAGTACTTC. The V gene is TRBV7-7, the J gene TRBJ2-5; the match to TRBD1 covers 7 bases. This CDR3 has 13 residues. The germline V gene encodes CDR1 SSHAT and CDR2 FNYEAQ (reference sequence).

The CDR3 protein is CSANRGWANEQFF. CDR3 in DNA: TGCAGCGCCAACAGGGGATGGGCAAATGAGCAGTTCTTC. V is TRBV29-1 and J is TRBJ2-1, with 7 bases that match TRBD1. The CDR3 length is 13 residues. The germline V gene has CDR1 SQVTM and CDR2 ANQGSEA. The V segment lost 7 bases and the J segment 7 bases; nucleotides outside the gene matches: 10.

This clonotype was detected ten times or more. The chain carries TRBV28 and TRBJ1-1; D may be TRBD1 (5 bases). The CDR3 loop spans 13 amino acids. Per germline, CDR1 MDHEN and CDR2 SYDVKM. Trimming removed 6 bases at V and 2 bases at J, with 10 bases between. CDR3 bases: TGTGCCAGCAGAAAGACAGTAAACACTGAAGCTTTCTTT. This translates into CASRKTVNTEAFF.

This clonotype appeared many times. V usage is TRBV4-2 and J usage is TRBJ2-5; TRBD2 is a possible D gene (5 bases). This CDR3 is 15 amino acids long. CDR1 is LGHNA, CDR2 YNFKEQ, per germline. V gave up 0 bases and J gave up 5 bases, with 13 bases separating them. The CDR3 protein is CASSQDGGSGETQYF. For the CDR3, the DNA is TGTGCCAGCAGCCAAGATGGTGGGTCGGGGGAGACCCAGTACTTC.

This clonotype was seen repeatedly, ten times or more. The chain employs TRBV6-5 and TRBJ2-1; D may correspond to TRBD1 or TRBD2 (5 bases each). The germline V gene has CDR1 MNHEY and CDR2 SVGAGI. The CDR3 has 13 residues. Trimming pared 7 bases from V and 10 bases from J, leaving 17 bases between. CDR3 sequence: CASIQGVGGEQFF. The CDR3 nucleotides read TGTGCCAGCATCCAAGGGGTAGGCGGGGAGCAGTTCTTC.

In its sample, this clonotype was seen once. One base away lies a much larger clone, so this may be a sequencing read error. The V call is TRBV6-5, the J call TRBJ2-1; 7 bases align to TRBD1. The V gene end was trimmed by 6 bases and the J gene end by 2 bases; junction bases not matched to a gene: 7. Germline values: CDR1 MNHEY, CDR2 SVGAGI. The CDR3 is 15 amino acids. CDR3 nucleotide sequence: TGTGCCAGCAGACGACAGGGAATGCCCTACAATGAGCAGTTCTTC. This encodes CASRRQGMPYNEQFF.

This clonotype was seen ten or more times. In DNA form, the CDR3 reads TGCGCCAGCAGCCAAACTGTGGGGGCTGGGAATTCACCCCTCCACTTT. Translation gives CASSQTVGAGNSPLHF. The rearrangement joins TRBV4-1 to TRBJ1-6, with a weak D call TRBD1 (6 bases). CDR1 is MGHRA and CDR2 is YSYEKL in the germline V gene. V dropped 2 bases and J dropped 7 bases, with 15 bases sitting between them. The CDR3 loop spans 16 amino acids.

This clonotype was counted at least ten times. The chain has TRBV20-1 and TRBJ1-1, with unresolved D. The germline CDR1 and CDR2 sequences are DFQATT and SNEGSKA (reference sequence). The V end was cut by 2 bases, the J end by 1 base, with 2 bases between. This CDR3 region has 11 residues. CDR3 amino acids: CSARSNTEAFF. The CDR3 bases are TGCAGTGCTAGATCGAACACTGAAGCTTTCTTT.